This TCR beta chain was recorded in a study of Graves' ophthalmopathy and Graves' hyperthyroidism. The sample holds many counts of this clonotype. Its antigen is currently unknown. Investigators amplified TCR beta CDR3 regions from RNA transcripts. The library came from an HTBI-primed first-round RT-PCR and a second-round multiplex PCR. TCRdb re-derived calls from the multiplex PCR reads in MiXCR, one entry per CDR3 protein. The repertoire includes about 1.2 million distinct CDR3 sequences, less than 45% of them detected once, and 11% sits in the top ten. Findings and caveats of the study: Blood also harbored most expanded thyroid clonotypes above 0.001 frequency. Predictions made by the model for ophthalmopathy progression reached just over 70% sensitivity and about 72% specificity. Distinction of ophthalmopathy from stable hyperthyroidism by a 13-signature model reached roughly 87% sensitivity and 81.08% specificity.

The CDR3 sequence is 15 residues long. V shed 1 base and J 2 bases; nucleotides not matched to a gene: 6. The germline gives CDR1 DFQATT, CDR2 SNEGSKA (reference sequence). Sequencing was done on a sample of peripheral blood or thyroid tissue (not recorded which). V and J are TRBV20-1 and TRBJ2-5; TRBD1 matches 8 bases. The receptor's source is an adult man with Graves' hyperthyroidism. CDR3 region: CSARGTQGEQETQYF. As DNA, the CDR3 is TGCAGTGCTAGAGGAACACAGGGGGAACAAGAGACCCAGTACTTC.